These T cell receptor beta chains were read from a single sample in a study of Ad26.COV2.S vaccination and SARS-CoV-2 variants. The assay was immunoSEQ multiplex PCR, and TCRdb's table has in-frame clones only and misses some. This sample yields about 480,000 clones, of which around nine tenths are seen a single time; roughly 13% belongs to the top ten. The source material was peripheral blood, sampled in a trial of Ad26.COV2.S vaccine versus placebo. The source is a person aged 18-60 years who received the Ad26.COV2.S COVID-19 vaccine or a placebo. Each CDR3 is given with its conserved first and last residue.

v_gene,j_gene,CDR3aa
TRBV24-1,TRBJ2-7,CATSPEFPGPPAFYEQYF
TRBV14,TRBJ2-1,CASSLLNEQFF
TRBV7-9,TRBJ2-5,CASSLVGLPKETQYF
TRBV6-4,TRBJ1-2,CASSLDGGANYGYTF
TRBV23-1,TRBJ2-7,CASSQSVSGQGPLAGGSEQYF
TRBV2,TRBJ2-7,CASSIRTSGINEQYF
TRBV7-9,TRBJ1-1,CASSSSGGITEAFF
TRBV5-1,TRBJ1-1,CASSYTGWAEAFF
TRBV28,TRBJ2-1,CASRSGELGSEQFF
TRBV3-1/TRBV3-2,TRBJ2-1,CASSQEGVRQFF
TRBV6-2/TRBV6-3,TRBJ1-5,CASSYSGALSNQPQHF
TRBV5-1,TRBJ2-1,CASSTGQGRNNEQFF
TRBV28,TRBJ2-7,CASRGSGTVYEQYF
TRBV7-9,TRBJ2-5,CASSLGQGFAEETQYF
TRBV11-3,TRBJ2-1,CASSSPTVNEQFF
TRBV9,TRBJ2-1,CASQGGIENEQFF
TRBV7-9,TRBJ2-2,CASSFNPGDSSAGELFF
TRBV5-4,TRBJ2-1,CASSLARRSYNEQFF
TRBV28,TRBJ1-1,CASKYRQGNRAFF
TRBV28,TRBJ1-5,CASAGTGPSQHF
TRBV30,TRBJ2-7,CAWSGERGEQYF
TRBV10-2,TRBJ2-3,CASLMDTDTQYF
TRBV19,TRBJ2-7,CASSRTVSQEQYF
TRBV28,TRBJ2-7,CASSPRTGGSSYEQYF
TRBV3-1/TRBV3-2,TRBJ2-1,CASSQKAVNEQFF
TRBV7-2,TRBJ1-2,CASSFTSPERYGYTF
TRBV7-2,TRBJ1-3,CASSSSNTIYF
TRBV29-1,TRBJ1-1,CSVSWLPMNTEAFF
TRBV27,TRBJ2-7,CASRGLAGEWNPYEQYF
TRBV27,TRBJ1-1,CASSSLLGEAFF
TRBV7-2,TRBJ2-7,CASSPDRSSSYEQYF
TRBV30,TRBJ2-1,CAWMANEQFF
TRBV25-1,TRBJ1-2,CASSGGGLGYTF
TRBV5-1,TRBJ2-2,CASSGATGPPGELFF